A single sample is the source of the 20 T cell receptor beta chains below, sequenced in a study of blood T cell repertoires in COVID-19. The method was immunoSEQ multiplex PCR; TCRdb's version includes in-frame clones alone and lacks a portion of them. This table has 130,000 or so clones, 84% appearing once. The sample comprised peripheral blood. The source of these receptors is a man in his fifties or sixties with acute or convalescent COVID-19.

This clone was found once. The chain couples TRBV5-5 to TRBJ2-1; no firm D call. Trimming left V 0 bases short and J 0 bases short, with 10 bases between. This CDR3 is 16 amino acids long. Germline assignment: CDR1 SGHKS and CDR2 YYEKEE (reference sequence). CDR3 in amino acids: CASSLVLTSSYNEQFF. Here the CDR3 DNA reads TGTGCCAGCAGCTTGGTACTTACGAGCTCCTACAATGAGCAGTTCTTC.

Turning to this clone: This sample includes further DNA sequences coding for the same CDR3. The chain uses TRBV27 and TRBJ2-7, with D possibly matching TRBD2 (5 bases). Trimming pared 2 bases from V and 2 bases from J, leaving 7 bases between. The CDR3 covers 13 residues. Germline assignment: CDR1 MNHEY and CDR2 SMNVEV (reference sequence). In nucleotides, the CDR3 is TGTGCCAGCAGTTTAGGGCGGGCCTACGAGCAGTACTTC. It specifies CASSLGRAYEQYF.

This clone occurred once. CDR3 sequence (DNA): TGTGCCAGCAGCCAAGTTAGTTTTAACACCGGGGAGCTGTTTTTT. Amino acid sequence: CASSQVSFNTGELFF. V usage is TRBV4-2 and J usage is TRBJ2-2, with D hard to call. Trimming took off 1 base at V and 2 bases at J, with 8 bases between the two ends. The CDR3 is made up of 15 amino acids. Germline V gives CDR1 LGHNA, CDR2 YNFKEQ.

The chain recombines TRBV5-1 with TRBJ1-4; 8 bases align to TRBD1. The CDR3 loop spans 14 amino acids. Trimming at V came to 4 bases and at J to 5 bases, leaving 4 bases not matched to a gene. Looked up from germline, CDR1 is SGHRS and CDR2 is YFSETQ. CDR3: CASSQQGGNEKLFF. The CDR3 coding sequence is TGCGCCAGCAGCCAACAGGGGGGGAATGAAAAACTGTTTTTT. Together with reference TRBV5-1 and TRBJ1-4, the CDR3 gives the full variable domain: KAGVTQTPRYLIKTRGQQVTLSCSPISGHRSVSWYQQTPGQGLQFLFEYFSETQRNKGNFPGRFSGRQFSNSRSEMNVSTLELGDSALYLCASSQQGGNEKLFFGSGTQLSVL.

The chain combines TRBV11-2 with TRBJ2-7; the match to TRBD1 covers 8 bases. Germline V CDR1 and CDR2: SGHAT, FQNNGV. The junction had 13 bases not matched to a gene; V was cut back by 0 bases and J by 9 bases. The CDR3 spans 16 residues. CDR3 DNA: TGTGCCAGCAGCTTAGATAGCGTGACAGGGGCCCACGGGCAGTACTTC. It translates to CASSLDSVTGAHGQYF.

This clone was seen a few times. The chain employs TRBV7-6 and TRBJ2-7; possibly TRBD1 for D (6 bases). Germline values: CDR1 SGHVS, CDR2 FNYEAQ. The germline V and J ends were trimmed by 3 bases and 3 bases, with 12 bases remaining between them. The CDR3 is 14 residues long. CDR3: CASSLLQGNYEQYF. The CDR3, as DNA: TGTGCCAGCAGCTTGTTACAGGGCAACTACGAGCAGTACTTC.

The rearrangement joins TRBV3-1 (or the pseudogene TRBV3-2) to TRBJ1-2, with no clear D. Germline CDR1 is LGHDT and CDR2 is YNNKEL (reference sequence). Trimming shortened V by 5 bases and J by 1 base, and 8 bases separated the two germline ends. The CDR3 is made up of 13 amino acids. This CDR3 is CASSVDINYGYTF. CDR3 DNA sequence: TGTGCCAGCAGCGTTGACATTAACTATGGCTACACCTTC.

The rearrangement joins TRBV3-1 (or the pseudogene TRBV3-2) to TRBJ2-7, with 7 bases identical to TRBD2. CDR1 and CDR2 (germline): LGHDT, YNNKEL (reference sequence). CDR3 length: 14 amino acids. Trimming at V came to 1 base and at J to 2 bases, leaving 2 bases not matched to a gene. The CDR3 is CASSQGGRAYEQYF. The CDR3 DNA reads TGTGCCAGCAGCCAAGGTGGGAGGGCCTACGAGCAGTACTTC.

The chain recombines TRBV30 with TRBJ1-5, with D possibly matching TRBD1 (6 bases). From germline, CDR1 is GTSNPN and CDR2 SVGIG (reference sequence). The CDR3 runs to 14 residues. The V and J ends lost 0 bases and 4 bases respectively, with 10 bases between them. DNA for the CDR3: TGTGCCTGGAGTGTAGGTACAGGGAATCAGCCCCAGCATTTT. Translating it yields CAWSVGTGNQPQHF.

The genes are TRBV7-8 and TRBJ2-2, with a tentative D call TRBD2 (6 bases). Germline lookup yields CDR1 SGHVS and CDR2 FQNEAQ. V shed 3 bases and J shed 7 bases, with 12 bases lying between them. CDR3 length: 14 residues. The CDR3 sequence: CASSLLGRGGELFF. DNA for the CDR3: TGTGCCAGCAGCTTGCTCGGGAGAGGCGGGGAGCTGTTTTTT.

This chain links TRBV4-1 with TRBJ1-3; a possible D gene is TRBD1 (5 bases). This CDR3 is built from 15 residues. Deletions cut 4 bases from V and 4 bases from J, with 14 bases between. Germline loops: CDR1 MGHRA, CDR2 YSYEKL. The CDR3, as DNA: TGCGCCAGCAGCCCCGGAGGGGTATCGGGAAACACCATATATTTT. It translates to CASSPGGVSGNTIYF.

The chain recombines TRBV24-1 with TRBJ1-1; the match to TRBD1 covers 8 bases. The germline V gene encodes CDR1 KGHDR and CDR2 SFDVKD. The CDR3 is 14 residues long. With V trimmed by 3 bases and J by 4 bases, 3 bases remained unmatched. CDR3 in amino acids: CATSDGQGGTEAFF. Written as DNA, the CDR3 is TGTGCCACCAGTGATGGACAGGGCGGCACTGAAGCTTTCTTT.

The V call is TRBV5-4, the J call TRBJ2-3, with 11 nucleotides matching TRBD2. This CDR3 contains 16 residues. Per germline, CDR1 SGHNT and CDR2 YYREEE (reference sequence). V lost 8 bases to trimming and J lost 5 bases; unmatched junction nucleotides: 13. CDR3 coding DNA: TGTGCCAGTCCCAGCACTAGCGGGGGCTTGGGAGATACGCAGTATTTT. It is translated as CASPSTSGGLGDTQYF.

This clone has just a few counts. The chain couples TRBV5-1 to TRBJ1-1; D is undetermined. The CDR3 covers 14 residues. The ends were cut back, 0 bases at V and 1 base at J, with 7 bases in the middle. From germline, CDR1 is SGHRS and CDR2 YFSETQ. The CDR3 sequence is CASSLEAGNTEAFF. Written as DNA, the CDR3 is TGCGCCAGCAGCTTGGAGGCGGGGAACACTGAAGCTTTCTTT.

The chain is built from TRBV5-6 and TRBJ2-7; TRBD2 matches 9 bases. The CDR3 loop spans 15 amino acids. V shed 4 bases, J shed 4 bases, and the junction held 9 bases outside the gene matches. Germline V CDR1 and CDR2: SGHDT, YYEEEE. The CDR3 DNA follows: TGTGCCAGCAGCGGGAGTAGCGGGAGAAGGTACGAGCAGTACTTC. Translating it yields CASSGSSGRRYEQYF. Together with reference TRBV5-6 and TRBJ2-7, the CDR3 gives the full variable domain: DAGVTQSPTHLIKTRGQQVTLRCSPKSGHDTVSWYQQALGQGPQFIFQYYEEEERQRGNFPDRFSGHQFPNYSSELNVNALLLGDSALYLCASSGSSGRRYEQYFGPGTRLTVT.

The CDR3 DNA is TGTGCCAGCAGCTTGCTAGATGGAACTGAAGCTTTCTTT. Translating gives CASSLLDGTEAFF. This sequence joins TRBV5-4 and TRBJ1-1; the D is unclear. This CDR3 has 13 amino acids. The V and J ends lost 1 base and 5 bases respectively, with 9 bases between them. Germline V lookup: CDR1 SGHNT, CDR2 YYREEE (reference sequence).

The chain is built from TRBV24-1 and TRBJ2-6, with 8 positions matching TRBD1. V shed 4 bases, J shed 0 bases, and the junction held 7 bases outside the gene matches. CDR3 length: 18 residues. CDR1 KGHDR and CDR2 SFDVKD come from the germline V gene. The CDR3 DNA sequence: TGTGCCACCAGTGACCCAGGACAGGGACACTCTGGGGCCAACGTCCTGACTTTC. As protein: CATSDPGQGHSGANVLTF.

The rearrangement links TRBV7-3 to TRBJ2-3; TRBD1 agrees at 8 bases. This CDR3 comprises 14 residues. Germline CDR1 SGHTA, CDR2 FQGTGA. The V gene end was trimmed by 4 bases and the J gene end by 3 bases; junction bases not matched to a gene: 3. The CDR3 loop is CASSSNRGTDTQYF. The CDR3 bases are TGTGCCAGCAGCTCGAACAGGGGGACAGATACGCAGTATTTT. Combining the CDR3 with reference TRBV7-3 and TRBJ2-3 gives the whole variable domain GAGVSQTPSNKVTEKGKYVELRCDPISGHTALYWYRQSLGQGPEFLIYFQGTGAADDSGLPNDRFFAVRPEGSVSTLKIQRTERGDSAVYLCASSSNRGTDTQYFGPGTRLTVL.

Comments on this clone: The junction and the germline gene differ at one end; a read error may be behind it. The rearrangement joins TRBV28 to TRBJ1-1, with 8 bases aligning to TRBD1. Germline V gene data show CDR1 as MDHEN and CDR2 as SYDVKM. The CDR3 length is 9 residues. The CDR3 DNA reads TGTGCCACCCAACAGGGGGGGGGATTT. Translation gives CATQQGGGF.

V gene TRBV6-5 combines with J gene TRBJ1-3; no definite D call. V dropped 6 bases and J dropped 3 bases, with 12 bases sitting between them. Germline CDR1 MNHEY, CDR2 SVGAGI. The CDR3 runs to 14 residues. CDR3 residues: CASSLGGNGNTIYF. In DNA form, the CDR3 reads TGTGCCAGCAGCCTAGGAGGGAATGGAAACACCATATATTTT.